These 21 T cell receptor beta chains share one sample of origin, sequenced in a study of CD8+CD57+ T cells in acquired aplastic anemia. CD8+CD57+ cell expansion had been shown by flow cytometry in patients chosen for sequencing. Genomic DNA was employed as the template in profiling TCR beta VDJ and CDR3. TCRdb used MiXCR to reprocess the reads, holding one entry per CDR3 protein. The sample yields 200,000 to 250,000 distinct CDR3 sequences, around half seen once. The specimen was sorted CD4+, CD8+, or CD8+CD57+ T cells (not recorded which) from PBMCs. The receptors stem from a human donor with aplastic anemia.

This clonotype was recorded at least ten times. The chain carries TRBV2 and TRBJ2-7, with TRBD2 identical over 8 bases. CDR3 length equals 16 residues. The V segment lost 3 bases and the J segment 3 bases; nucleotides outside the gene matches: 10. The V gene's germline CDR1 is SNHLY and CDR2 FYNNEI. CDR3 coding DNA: TGTGCCAGCAGTGACGACGGGAGGGCCCAAGTCTACGAGCAGTACTTC. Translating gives CASSDDGRAQVYEQYF.

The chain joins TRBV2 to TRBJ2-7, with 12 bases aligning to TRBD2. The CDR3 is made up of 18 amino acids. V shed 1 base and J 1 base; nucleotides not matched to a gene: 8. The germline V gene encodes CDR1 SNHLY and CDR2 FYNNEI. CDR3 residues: CASSEVVLAGGPSYEQYF. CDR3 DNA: TGTGCCAGCAGTGAAGTCGTGCTAGCGGGGGGGCCGTCCTACGAGCAGTACTTC.

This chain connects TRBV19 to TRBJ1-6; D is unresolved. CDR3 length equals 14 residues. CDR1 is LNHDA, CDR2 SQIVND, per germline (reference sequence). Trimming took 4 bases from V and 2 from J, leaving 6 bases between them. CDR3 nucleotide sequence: TGTGCCAGTAGTAAGGGCGCCTATAATTCACCCCTCCACTTT. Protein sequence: CASSKGAYNSPLHF.

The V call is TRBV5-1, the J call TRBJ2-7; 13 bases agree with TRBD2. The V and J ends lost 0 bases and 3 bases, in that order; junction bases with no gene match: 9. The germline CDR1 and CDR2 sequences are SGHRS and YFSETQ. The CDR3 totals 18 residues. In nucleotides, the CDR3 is TGCGCCAGCAGCTTGGGCGGACTAGCGGGGGCCGAAATCTACGAGCAGTACTTC. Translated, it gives CASSLGGLAGAEIYEQYF.

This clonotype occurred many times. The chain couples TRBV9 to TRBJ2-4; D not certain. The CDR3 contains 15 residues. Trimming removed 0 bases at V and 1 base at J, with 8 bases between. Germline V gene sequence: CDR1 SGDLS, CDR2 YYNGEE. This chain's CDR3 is CASSVGVGAKNIQYF. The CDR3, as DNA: TGTGCCAGCAGCGTAGGGGTCGGGGCCAAAAACATTCAGTACTTC.

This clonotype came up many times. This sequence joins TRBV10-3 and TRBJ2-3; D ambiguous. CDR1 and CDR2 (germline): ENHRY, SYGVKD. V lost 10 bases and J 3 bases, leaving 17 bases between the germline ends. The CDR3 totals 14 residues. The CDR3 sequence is CATAPWALTDTQYF. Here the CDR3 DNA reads TGTGCCACTGCCCCTTGGGCTTTAACAGATACGCAGTATTTT.

The DNA for the CDR3 is TGTGCCAGCAGCCAAGTTCCCCAGCGGGGGAATGAGCAGTTCTTC. This encodes CASSQVPQRGNEQFF. The V gene is TRBV3-1, the J gene TRBJ2-1; 8 bases match TRBD2. With V trimmed by 1 base and J by 7 bases, 6 bases remained unmatched. From germline, CDR1 is LGHDT and CDR2 YNNKEL (reference sequence). CDR3 length: 15 residues.

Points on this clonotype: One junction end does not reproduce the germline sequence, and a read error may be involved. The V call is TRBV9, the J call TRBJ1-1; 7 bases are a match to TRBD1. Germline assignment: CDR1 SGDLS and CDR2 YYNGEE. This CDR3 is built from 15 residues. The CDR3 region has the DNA TGTGCCAGCGGCGTGACCGGGACAGCGAGCACTGAAGCTTTCTTT. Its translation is CASGVTGTASTEAFF.

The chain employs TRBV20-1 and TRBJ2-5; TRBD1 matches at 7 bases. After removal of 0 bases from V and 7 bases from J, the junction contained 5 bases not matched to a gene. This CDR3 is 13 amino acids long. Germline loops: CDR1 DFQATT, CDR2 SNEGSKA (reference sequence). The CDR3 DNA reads TGCAGTGCTAGAGATTCGGCAGGGGGGACCCAGTACTTC. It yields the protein CSARDSAGGTQYF.

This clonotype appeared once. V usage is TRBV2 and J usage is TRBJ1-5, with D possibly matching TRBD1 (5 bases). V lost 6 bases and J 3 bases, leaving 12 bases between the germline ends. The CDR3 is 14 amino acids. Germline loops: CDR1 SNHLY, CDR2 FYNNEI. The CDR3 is CASRQRQLNQPQHF. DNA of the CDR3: TGTGCCAGCAGGCAACGACAGCTCAATCAGCCCCAGCATTTT.

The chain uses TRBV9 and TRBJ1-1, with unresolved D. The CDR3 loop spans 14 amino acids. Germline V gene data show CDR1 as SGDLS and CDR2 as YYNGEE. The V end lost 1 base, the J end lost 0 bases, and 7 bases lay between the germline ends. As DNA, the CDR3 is TGTGCCAGCAGCGTAAACAGACTGAACACTGAAGCTTTCTTT. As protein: CASSVNRLNTEAFF.

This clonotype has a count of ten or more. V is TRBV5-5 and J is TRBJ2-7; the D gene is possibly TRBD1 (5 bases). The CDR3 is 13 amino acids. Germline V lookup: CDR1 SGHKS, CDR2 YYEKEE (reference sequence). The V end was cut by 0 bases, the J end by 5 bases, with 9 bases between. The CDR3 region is CASSLEGANEQYF. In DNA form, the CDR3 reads TGTGCCAGCAGCTTGGAAGGGGCCAACGAGCAGTACTTC.

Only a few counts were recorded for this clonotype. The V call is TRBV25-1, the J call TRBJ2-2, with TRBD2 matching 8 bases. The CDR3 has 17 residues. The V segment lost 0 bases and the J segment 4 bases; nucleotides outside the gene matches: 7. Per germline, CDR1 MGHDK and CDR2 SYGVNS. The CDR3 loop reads CASSEYGGGLVTGELFF. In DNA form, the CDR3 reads TGTGCCAGCAGTGAATACGGCGGGGGGCTTGTCACCGGGGAGCTGTTTTTT.

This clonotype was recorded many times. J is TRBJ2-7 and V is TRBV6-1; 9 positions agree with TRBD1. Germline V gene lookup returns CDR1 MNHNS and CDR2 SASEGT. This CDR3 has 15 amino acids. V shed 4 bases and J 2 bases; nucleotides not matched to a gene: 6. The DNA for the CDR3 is TGTGCCAGCAGTGCGTACCGGGACAGGGCCTACGAGCAGTACTTC. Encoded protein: CASSAYRDRAYEQYF.

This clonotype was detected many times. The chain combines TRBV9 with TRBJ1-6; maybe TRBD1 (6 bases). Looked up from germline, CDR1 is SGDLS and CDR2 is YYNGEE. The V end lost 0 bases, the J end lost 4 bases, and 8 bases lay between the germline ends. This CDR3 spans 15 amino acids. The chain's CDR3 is CASSVGQAYNSPLHF. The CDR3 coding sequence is TGTGCCAGCAGCGTAGGACAGGCTTATAATTCACCCCTCCACTTT. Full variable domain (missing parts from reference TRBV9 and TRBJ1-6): DSGVTQTPKHLITATGQRVTLRCSPRSGDLSVYWYQQSLDQGLQFLIQYYNGEERAKGNILERFSAQQFPDLHSELNLSSLELGDSALYFCASSVGQAYNSPLHFGNGTRLTVT.

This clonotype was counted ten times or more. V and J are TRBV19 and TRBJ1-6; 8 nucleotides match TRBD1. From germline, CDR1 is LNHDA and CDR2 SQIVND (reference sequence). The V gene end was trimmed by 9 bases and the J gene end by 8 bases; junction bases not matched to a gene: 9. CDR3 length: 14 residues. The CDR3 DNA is TGTGCCAGCAGGGGGCGGCAGGAACATTCACCCCTCCACTTT. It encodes CASRGRQEHSPLHF. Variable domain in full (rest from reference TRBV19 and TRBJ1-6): DGGITQSPKYLFRKEGQNVTLSCEQNLNHDAMYWYRQDPGQGLRLIYYSQIVNDFQKGDIAEGYSVSREKKESFPLTVTSAQKNPTAFYLCASRGRQEHSPLHFGNGTRLTVT.

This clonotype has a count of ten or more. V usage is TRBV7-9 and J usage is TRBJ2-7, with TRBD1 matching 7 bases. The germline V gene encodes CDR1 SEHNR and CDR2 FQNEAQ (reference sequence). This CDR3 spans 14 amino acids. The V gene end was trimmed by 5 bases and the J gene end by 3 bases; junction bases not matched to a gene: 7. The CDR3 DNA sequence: TGTGCCAGCAGCGGTGAGACAGGGAACTACGAGCAGTACTTC. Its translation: CASSGETGNYEQYF. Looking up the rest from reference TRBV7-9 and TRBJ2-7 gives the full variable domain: DTGVSQNPRHKITKRGQNVTFRCDPISEHNRLYWYRQTLGQGPEFLTYFQNEAQLEKSRLLSDRFSAERPKGSFSTLEIQRTEQGDSAMYLCASSGETGNYEQYFGPGTRLTVT.

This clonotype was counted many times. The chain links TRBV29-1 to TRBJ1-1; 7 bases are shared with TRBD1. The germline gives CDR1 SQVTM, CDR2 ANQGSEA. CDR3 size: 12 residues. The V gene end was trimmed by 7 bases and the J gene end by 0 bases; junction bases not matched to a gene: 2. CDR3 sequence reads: CSGDRMNTEAFF. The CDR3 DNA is TGCAGCGGGGACAGAATGAACACTGAAGCTTTCTTT.

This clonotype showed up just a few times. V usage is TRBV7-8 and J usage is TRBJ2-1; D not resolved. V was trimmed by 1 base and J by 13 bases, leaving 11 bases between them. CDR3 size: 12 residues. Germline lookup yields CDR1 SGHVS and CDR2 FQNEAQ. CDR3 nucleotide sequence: TGTGCCAGCAGCTTAGAAGGGCGAGATCAGTTCTTC. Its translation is CASSLEGRDQFF.

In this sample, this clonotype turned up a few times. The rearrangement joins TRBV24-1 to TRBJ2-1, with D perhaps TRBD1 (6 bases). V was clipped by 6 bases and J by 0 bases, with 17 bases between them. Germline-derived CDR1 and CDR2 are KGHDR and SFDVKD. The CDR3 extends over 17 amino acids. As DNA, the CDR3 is TGTGCCACCAGTCCAAGCGACAGGCTAAGCTCCTACAATGAGCAGTTCTTC. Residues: CATSPSDRLSSYNEQFF.

CDR3 residues: CASSTQDTEAFF. CDR3 coding DNA: TGTGCCAGCAGCACCCAGGACACTGAAGCTTTCTTT. This chain uses TRBV5-6 with TRBJ1-1; D is unresolved. Germline V CDR1 and CDR2: SGHDT, YYEEEE. This CDR3 region has 12 residues. Trimming removed 4 bases at V and 3 bases at J, with 7 bases between. Drawing the rest from reference TRBV5-6 and TRBJ1-1, the complete variable domain is DAGVTQSPTHLIKTRGQQVTLRCSPKSGHDTVSWYQQALGQGPQFIFQYYEEEERQRGNFPDRFSGHQFPNYSSELNVNALLLGDSALYLCASSTQDTEAFFGQGTRLTVV.